The clone carrying this T cell receptor (beta chain) was detected once. Being off target in a library aimed at alpha chains, this beta chain has a size of little meaning. The data were obtained in a study of spatial heterogeneity in lung cancer. About the study: Consistent detection of more beta-chain than alpha-chain sequences was observed. Every unique TCR and UMI combination, on average, appeared more than ten times in raw reads.

Germline V gene data show CDR1 as KGHSH and CDR2 as LQKENI. This CDR3 is built from 14 residues. Trimming removed 0 bases at V and 5 bases at J, with 9 bases between. The library protocol tagged each TCR cDNA with a unique molecular identifier. TCRdb ran MiXCR on the 5' RACE reads and lists one entry per CDR3 protein. This sample has roughly 4,500 distinct CDR3 sequences, with around a fifth found just once. Sample time point: sample taken at primary tumor resection. Whole RNA was taken from tumor, nontumor lung or frozen PBMC; it was then sequenced unsorted. Patients with untreated early-stage non-small cell lung cancer, numbering approximately 79, were the donors.

The sequences come from normal lung tissue next to the tumor, collected at surgery. The clonotype was recovered from a female donor with early-stage non-small cell lung cancer. The chain has TRBV18 and TRBJ2-3, with no clear D. The DNA for the CDR3 is TGTGCCAGCTCACCACCCGGACGTGAAGATACGCAGTATTTT. Protein product: CASSPPGREDTQYF.